This T cell receptor beta chain comes out of a study of shared T cell receptors in the human thymus. Repertoires were generated with immunoSEQ multiplex PCR, while TCRdb's copy carries only in-frame clones and drops some. In the table there are approximately 760,000 clones, approximately 85% of which are singletons. Unmatched junction bases numbered 8, after V lost 3 bases and J lost 5 bases. The CDR3 runs 15 residues. Per germline, CDR1 SGDLS and CDR2 YYNGEE. The same sample was also used in a study of human thymus T cells. That paper adds: Donors were healthy Finnish infants having corrective surgery for congenital heart defects. Resections from corrective heart surgery supplied the thymus tissue. Unrelated individuals reportedly shared highly overlapping thymic TCR repertoires.

The chain couples TRBV9 to TRBJ2-1, with 7 bases fitting TRBD1. The source is a girl in the first two years of life with a congenital heart defect. The sequenced sample consisted of thymocytes. The DNA for the CDR3 is TGTGCCAGCAGCGGGTACAGGGGCGAACACAATGAGCAGTTCTTC. Translating gives CASSGYRGEHNEQFF.